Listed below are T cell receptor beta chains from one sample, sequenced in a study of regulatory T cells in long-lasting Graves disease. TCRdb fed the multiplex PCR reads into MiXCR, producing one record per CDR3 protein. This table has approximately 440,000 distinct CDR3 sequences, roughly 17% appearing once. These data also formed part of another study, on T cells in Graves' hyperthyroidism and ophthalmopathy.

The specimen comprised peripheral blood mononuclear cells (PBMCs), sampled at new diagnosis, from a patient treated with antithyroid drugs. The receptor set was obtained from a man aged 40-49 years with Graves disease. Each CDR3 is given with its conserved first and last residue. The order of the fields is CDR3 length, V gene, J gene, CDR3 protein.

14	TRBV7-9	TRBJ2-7	CASSWDGGSYEQYF
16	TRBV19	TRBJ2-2	CASRMGGTGDTGELFF
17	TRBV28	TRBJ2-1	CASRSGLAGNSYNEQFF
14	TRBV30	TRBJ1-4	CASAIQGSGEKLFF
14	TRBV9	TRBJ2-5	CASSVSSGRETQYF
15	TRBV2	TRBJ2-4	CASSDDAAAKNIQYF
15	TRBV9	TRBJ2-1	CASSTSGRSYNEQFF
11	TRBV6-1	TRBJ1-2	CASRANYGYTF
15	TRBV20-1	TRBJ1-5	CSARDRGGASRPQHF
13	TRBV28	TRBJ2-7	CASSFGGRYEQYF
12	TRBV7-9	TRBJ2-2	CAQFHGPGELFF
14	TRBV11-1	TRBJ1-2	CASSSRDRGYGYTF
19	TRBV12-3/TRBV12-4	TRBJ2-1	CASSLMWGASGETYNEQFF
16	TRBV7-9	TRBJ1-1	CASSEEMGVSSTEAFF
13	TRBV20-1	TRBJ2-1	CSGGATDYNEQFF
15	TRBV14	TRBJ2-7	CASSHVQDRGYEQYF
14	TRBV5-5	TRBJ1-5	CASRLGGENQPQHF
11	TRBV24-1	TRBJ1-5	CATSANGPQHF
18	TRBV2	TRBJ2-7	CASSETGTSGRVSYEQYF
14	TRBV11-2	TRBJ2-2	CASSLPGVVGELFF
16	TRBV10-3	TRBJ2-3	CAISEGGTGSTDTQYF
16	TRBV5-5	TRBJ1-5	CASSSGDARSNQPQHF
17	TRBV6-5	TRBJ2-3	CASSYSLRADSTDTQYF
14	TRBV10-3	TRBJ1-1	CAISETPGNDKAFF
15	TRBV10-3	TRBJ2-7	CAISDGDATSYEQYF
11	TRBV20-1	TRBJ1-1	CSASLAAEAFF
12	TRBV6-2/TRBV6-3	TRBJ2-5	CASREAQETQYF
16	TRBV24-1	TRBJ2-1	CATSDQTPSSYNEQFF
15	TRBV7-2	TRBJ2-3	CASSLGGPPGDTQYF
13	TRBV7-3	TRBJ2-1	CASSSRQGGEQFF
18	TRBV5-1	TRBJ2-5	CASSFTRLAGGRSETQYF
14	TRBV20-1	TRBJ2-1	CSALTSGKDNEQFF
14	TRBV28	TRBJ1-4	CASSGPGTLEKLFF
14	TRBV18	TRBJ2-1	CASSLRTDYNEQFF
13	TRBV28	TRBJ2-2	CASSLIDSVELFF
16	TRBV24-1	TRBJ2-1	CATSDEDGNSYNEQFF
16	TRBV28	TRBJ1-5	CASSLYRGVDSQPQHF
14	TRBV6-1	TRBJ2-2	CASSAFTRGGELFF
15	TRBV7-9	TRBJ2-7	CASSHTGEKGIEQYF
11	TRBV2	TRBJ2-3	CASSPHDTQYF
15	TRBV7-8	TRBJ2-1	CASSLSGPAYNEQFF
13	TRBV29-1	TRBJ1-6	CSVHTGGDSPLHF
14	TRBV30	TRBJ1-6	CAWRSRGYNSPLHF
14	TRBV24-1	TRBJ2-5	CATSDPTGRETQYF
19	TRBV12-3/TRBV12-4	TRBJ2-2	CASGLGGGLAGAMTGELFF
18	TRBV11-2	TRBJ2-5	CASSLIGGAGGDQETQYF
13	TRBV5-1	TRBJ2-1	CASSFGDYNEQFF